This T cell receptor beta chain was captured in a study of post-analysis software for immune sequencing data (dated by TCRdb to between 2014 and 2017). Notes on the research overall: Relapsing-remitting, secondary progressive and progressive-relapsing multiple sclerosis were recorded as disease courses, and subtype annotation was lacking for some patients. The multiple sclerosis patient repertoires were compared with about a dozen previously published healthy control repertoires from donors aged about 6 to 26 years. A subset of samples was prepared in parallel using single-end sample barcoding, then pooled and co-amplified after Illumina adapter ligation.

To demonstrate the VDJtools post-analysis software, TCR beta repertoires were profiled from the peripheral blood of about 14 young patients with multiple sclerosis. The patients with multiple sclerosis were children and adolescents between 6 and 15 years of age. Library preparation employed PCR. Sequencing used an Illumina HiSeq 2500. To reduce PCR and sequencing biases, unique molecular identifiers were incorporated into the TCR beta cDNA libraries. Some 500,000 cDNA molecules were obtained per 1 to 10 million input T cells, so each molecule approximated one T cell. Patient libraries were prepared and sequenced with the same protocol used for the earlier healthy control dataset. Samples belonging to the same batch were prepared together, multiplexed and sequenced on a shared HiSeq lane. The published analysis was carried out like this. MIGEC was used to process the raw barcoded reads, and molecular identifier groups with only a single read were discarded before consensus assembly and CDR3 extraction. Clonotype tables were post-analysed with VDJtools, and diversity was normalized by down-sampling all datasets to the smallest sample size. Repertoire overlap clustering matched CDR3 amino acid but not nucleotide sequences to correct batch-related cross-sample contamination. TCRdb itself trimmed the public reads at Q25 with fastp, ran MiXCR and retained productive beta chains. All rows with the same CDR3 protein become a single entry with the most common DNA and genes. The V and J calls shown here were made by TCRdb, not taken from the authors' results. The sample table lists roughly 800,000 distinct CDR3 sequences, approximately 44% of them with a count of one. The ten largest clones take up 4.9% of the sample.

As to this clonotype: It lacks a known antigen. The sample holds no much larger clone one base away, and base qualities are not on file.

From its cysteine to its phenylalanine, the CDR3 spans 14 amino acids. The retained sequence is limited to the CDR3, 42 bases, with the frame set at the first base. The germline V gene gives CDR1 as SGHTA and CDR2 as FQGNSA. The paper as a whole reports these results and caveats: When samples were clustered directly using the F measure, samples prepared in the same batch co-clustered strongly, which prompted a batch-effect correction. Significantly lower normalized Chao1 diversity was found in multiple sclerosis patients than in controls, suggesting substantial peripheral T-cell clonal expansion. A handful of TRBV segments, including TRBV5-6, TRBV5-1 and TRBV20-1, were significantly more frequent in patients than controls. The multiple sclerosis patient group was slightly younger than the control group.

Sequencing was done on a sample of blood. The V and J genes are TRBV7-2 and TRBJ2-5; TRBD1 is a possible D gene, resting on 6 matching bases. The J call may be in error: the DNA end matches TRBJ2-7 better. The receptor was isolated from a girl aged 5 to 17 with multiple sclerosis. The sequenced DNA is TGTGCCAGCAGCCCAGGACAGAGTACCTACGAGCAGTACTTC. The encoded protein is CASSPGQSTYEQYF.